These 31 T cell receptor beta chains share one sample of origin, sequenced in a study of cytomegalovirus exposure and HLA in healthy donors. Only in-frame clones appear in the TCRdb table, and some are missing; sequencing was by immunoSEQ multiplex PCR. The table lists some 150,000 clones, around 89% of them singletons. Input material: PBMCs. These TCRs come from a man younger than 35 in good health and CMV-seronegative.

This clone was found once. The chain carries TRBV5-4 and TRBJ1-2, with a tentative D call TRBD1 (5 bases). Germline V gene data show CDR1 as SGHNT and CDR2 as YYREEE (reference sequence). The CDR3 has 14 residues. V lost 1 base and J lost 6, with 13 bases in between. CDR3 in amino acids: CASSLNGGGNGYTF. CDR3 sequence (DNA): TGTGCCAGCAGCTTGAATGGGGGGGGAAATGGCTACACCTTC.

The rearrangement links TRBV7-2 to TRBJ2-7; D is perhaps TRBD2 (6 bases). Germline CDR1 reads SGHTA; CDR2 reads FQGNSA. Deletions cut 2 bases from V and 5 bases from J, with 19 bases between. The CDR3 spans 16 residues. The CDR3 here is CASSLRRSGNGDEQYF. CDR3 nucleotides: TGTGCCAGCAGCTTACGGCGTAGCGGTAACGGGGACGAGCAGTACTTC.

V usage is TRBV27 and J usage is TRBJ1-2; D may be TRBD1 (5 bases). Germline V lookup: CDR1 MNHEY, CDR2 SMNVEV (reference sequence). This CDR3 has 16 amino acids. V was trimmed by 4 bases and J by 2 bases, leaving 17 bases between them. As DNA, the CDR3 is TGTGCCAGCAGTTCCAGGGCCTTCGCCCTCAACTATGGCTACACCTTC. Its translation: CASSSRAFALNYGYTF.

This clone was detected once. The CDR3: CASSSNTGELFF. Written as DNA, the CDR3 is TGTGCCAGCAGCTCTAACACCGGGGAGCTGTTTTTT. The chain combines TRBV11-2 with TRBJ2-2; no clear D. The CDR3 is 12 residues long. Trimming shortened V by 4 bases and J by 2 bases, and 2 bases separated the two germline ends. Germline loops: CDR1 SGHAT, CDR2 FQNNGV.

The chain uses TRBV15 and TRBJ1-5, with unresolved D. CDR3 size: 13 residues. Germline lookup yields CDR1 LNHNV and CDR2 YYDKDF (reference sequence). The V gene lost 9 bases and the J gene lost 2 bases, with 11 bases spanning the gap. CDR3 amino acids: CATTVGGNQPQHF. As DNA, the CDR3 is TGTGCCACTACCGTAGGAGGCAATCAGCCCCAGCATTTT.

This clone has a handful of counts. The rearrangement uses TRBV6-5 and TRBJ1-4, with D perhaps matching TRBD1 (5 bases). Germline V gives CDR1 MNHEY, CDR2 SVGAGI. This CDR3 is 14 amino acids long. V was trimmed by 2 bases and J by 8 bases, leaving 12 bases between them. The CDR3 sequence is CASSYSQGWEKLFF. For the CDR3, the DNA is TGTGCCAGCAGTTACAGTCAGGGATGGGAAAAACTGTTTTTT.

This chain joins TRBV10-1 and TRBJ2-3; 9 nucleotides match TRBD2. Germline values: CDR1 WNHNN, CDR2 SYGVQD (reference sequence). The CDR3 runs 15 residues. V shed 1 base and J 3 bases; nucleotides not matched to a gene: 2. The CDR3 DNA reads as TGCGCCAGCAGTGAGTTAGCGGGAGTTACAGATACGCAGTATTTT. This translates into CASSELAGVTDTQYF.

The CDR3 reads CASSHLPGQGYKTEAFF. DNA of the CDR3: TGCGCCAGCAGCCACTTACCGGGACAGGGCTACAAGACTGAAGCTTTCTTT. The chain combines TRBV4-1 with TRBJ1-1; TRBD1 matches 9 bases. The CDR3 spans 17 residues. Germline V gene sequence: CDR1 MGHRA, CDR2 YSYEKL. With 3 bases clipped from V and 5 bases from J, the junction kept 13 bases outside the gene matches.

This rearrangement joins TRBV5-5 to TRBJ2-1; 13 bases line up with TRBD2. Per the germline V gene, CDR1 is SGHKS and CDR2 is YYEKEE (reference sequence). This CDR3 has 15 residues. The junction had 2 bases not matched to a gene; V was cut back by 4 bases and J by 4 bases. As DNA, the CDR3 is TGTGCCAGCAGCAGACTAGCGGGGGGTTACAATGAGCAGTTCTTC. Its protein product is CASSRLAGGYNEQFF.

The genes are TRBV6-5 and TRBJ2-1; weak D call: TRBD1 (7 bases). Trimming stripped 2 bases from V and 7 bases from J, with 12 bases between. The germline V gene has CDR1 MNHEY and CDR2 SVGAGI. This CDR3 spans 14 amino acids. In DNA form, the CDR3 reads TGTGCCAGCAGTTACGGGGGGACAGAGAATGAGCAGTTCTTC. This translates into CASSYGGTENEQFF.

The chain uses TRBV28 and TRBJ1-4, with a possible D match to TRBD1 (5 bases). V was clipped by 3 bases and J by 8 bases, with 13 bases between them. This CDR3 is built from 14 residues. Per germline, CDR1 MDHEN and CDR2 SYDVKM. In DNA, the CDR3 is TGTGCCAGCAGTTTGGAAGGGGCTGGGGAAAAACTGTTTTTT. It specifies CASSLEGAGEKLFF.

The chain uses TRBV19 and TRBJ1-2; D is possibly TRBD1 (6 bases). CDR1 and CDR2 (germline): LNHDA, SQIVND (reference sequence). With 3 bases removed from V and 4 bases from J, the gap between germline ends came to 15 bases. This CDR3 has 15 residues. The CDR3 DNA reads TGTGCCAGTAGTATTTGGGGGCGCAACCCCTATGGCTACACCTTC. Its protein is CASSIWGRNPYGYTF.

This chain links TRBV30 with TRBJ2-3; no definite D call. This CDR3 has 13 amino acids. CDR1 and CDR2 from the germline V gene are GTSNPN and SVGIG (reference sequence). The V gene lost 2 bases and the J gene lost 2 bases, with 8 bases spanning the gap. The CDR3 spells CAWSTENTDTQYF. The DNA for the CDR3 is TGTGCCTGGAGTACGGAGAACACAGATACGCAGTATTTT.

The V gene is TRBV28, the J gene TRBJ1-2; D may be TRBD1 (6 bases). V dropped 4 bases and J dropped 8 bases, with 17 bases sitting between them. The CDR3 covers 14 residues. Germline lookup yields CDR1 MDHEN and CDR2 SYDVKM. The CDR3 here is CASSSIGTIGGYTF. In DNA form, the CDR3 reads TGTGCCAGCAGTTCGATTGGGACAATAGGAGGCTACACCTTC.

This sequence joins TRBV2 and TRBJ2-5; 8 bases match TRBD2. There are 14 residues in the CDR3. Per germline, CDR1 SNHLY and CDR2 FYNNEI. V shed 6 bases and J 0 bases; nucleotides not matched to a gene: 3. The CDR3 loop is CASRLAVYQETQYF. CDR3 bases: TGTGCCAGCAGACTAGCGGTGTACCAAGAGACCCAGTACTTC.

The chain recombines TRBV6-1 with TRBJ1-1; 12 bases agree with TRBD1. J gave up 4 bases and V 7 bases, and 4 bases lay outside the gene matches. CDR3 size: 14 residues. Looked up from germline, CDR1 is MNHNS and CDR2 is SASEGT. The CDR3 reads CASIGTGGRTEAFF. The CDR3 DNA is TGTGCCAGCATAGGGACAGGGGGCCGCACTGAAGCTTTCTTT.

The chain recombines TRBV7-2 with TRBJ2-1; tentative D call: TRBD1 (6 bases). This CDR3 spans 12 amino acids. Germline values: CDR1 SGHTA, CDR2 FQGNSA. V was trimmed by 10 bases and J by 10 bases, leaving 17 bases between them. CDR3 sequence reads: CATRGRSWEQFF. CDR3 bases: TGTGCCACTAGGGGGAGAAGTTGGGAGCAGTTCTTC.

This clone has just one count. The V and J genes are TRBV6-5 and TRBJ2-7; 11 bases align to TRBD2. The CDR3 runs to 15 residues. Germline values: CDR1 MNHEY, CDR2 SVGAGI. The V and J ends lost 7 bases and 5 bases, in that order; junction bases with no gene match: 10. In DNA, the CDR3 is TGTGCCAGCACCAAAAGACTAGCGGGAAACCACGAGCAGTACTTC. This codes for CASTKRLAGNHEQYF.

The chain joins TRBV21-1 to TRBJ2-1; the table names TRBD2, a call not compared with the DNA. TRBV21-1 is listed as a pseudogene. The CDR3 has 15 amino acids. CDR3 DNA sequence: TGTGCCAACCCTGGGCCAGCGGGGGAATACAATGAGCAGTTCTTC. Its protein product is CANPGPAGEYNEQFF.

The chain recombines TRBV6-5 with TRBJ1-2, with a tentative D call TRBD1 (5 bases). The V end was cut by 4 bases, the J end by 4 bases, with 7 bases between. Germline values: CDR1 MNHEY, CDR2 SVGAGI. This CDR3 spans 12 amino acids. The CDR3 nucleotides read TGTGCCAGCAGTTTAGACAGCTATGGCTACACCTTC. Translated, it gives CASSLDSYGYTF.

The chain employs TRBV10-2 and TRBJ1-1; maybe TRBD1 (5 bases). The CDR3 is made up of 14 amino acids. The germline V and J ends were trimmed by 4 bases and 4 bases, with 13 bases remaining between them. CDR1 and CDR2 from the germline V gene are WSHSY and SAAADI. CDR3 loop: CASSGRNRITEAFF. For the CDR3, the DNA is TGCGCCAGCAGTGGAAGAAACAGGATCACTGAAGCTTTCTTT.

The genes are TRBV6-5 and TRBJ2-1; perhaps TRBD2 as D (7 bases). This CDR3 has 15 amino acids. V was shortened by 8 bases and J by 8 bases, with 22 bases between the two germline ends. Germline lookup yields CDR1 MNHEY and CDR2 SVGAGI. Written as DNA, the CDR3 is TGTGCCAGCCTCCCCGAGGGGGGGGCAATCTATGAGCAGTTCTTC. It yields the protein CASLPEGGAIYEQFF.

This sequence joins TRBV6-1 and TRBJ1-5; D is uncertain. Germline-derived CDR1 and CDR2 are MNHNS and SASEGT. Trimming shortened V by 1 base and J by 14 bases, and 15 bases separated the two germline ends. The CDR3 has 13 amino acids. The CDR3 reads CASSEVSVGDKHF. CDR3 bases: TGTGCCAGCAGTGAAGTCAGTGTGGGAGACAAGCATTTT.

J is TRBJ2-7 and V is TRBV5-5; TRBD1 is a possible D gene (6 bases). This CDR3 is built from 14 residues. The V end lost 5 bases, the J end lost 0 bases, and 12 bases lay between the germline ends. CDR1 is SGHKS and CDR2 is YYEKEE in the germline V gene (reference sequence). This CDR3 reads CASSMTGRSYEQYV. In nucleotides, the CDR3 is TGTGCCAGCAGTATGACAGGCCGCTCCTACGAGCAGTACGTC.

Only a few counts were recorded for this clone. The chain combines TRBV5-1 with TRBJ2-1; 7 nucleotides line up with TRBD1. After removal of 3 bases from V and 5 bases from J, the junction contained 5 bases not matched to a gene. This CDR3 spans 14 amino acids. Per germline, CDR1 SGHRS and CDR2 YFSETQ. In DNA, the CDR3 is TGCGCCAGCAGCTCACCGACAGGGAACAATGAGCAGTTCTTC. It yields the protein CASSSPTGNNEQFF.

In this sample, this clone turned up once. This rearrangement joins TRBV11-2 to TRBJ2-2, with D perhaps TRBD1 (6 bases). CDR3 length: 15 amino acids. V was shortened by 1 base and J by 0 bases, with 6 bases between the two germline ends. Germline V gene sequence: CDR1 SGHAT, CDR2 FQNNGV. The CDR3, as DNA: TGTGCCAGCAGCTTAGGGACAGCGAACACCGGGGAGCTGTTTTTT. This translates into CASSLGTANTGELFF.

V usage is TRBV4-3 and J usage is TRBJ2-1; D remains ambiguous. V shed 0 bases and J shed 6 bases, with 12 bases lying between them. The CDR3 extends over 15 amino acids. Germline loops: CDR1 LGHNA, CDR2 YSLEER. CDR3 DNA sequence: TGCGCCAGCAGCCAAGATCAGTGGAGTTCCAATGAGCAGTTCTTC. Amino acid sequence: CASSQDQWSSNEQFF.

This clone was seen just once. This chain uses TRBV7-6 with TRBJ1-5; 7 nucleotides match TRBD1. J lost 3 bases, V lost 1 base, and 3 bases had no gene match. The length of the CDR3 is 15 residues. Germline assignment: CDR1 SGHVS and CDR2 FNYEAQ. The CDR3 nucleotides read TGTGCCAGCAGCTTAGGACAGGGTACCAATCAGCCCCAGCATTTT. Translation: CASSLGQGTNQPQHF.

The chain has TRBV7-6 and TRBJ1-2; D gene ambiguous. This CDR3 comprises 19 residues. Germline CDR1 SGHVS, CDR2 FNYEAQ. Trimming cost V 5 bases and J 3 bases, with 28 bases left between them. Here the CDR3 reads CASSPNRNLPGTPDYGYTF. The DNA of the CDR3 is TGTGCCAGCAGCCCGAACAGAAACCTTCCGGGAACCCCCGACTATGGCTACACCTTC.

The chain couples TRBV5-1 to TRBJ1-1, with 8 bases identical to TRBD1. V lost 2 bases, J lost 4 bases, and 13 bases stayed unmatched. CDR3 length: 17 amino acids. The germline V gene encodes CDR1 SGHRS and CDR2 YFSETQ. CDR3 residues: CASSFGQGSARGTEAFF. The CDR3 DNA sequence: TGCGCCAGCAGCTTCGGACAGGGCTCCGCCCGTGGCACTGAAGCTTTCTTT.

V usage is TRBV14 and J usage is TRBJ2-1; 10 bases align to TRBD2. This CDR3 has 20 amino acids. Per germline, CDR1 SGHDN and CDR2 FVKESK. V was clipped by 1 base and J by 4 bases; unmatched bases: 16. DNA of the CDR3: TGTGCCAGCAGCCAAGGGACTCTAGCGGGGGCAATAAACCCTTACAATGAGCAGTTCTTC. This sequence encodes CASSQGTLAGAINPYNEQFF. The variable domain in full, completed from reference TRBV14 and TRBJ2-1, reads EAGVTQFPSHSVIEKGQTVTLRCDPISGHDNLYWYRRVMGKEIKFLLHFVKESKQDESGMPNNRFLAERTGGTYSTLKVQPAELEDSGVYFCASSQGTLAGAINPYNEQFFGPGTRLTVL.